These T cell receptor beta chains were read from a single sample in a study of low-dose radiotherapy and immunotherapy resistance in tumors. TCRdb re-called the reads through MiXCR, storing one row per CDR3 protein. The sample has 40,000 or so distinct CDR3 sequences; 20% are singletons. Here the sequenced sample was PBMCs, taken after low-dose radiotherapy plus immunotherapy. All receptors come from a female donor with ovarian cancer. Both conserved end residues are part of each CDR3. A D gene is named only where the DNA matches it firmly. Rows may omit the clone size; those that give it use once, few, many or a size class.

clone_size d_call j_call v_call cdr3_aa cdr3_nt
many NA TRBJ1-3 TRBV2 CASSERQAFSGNTIYF TGTGCCAGCAGTGAGAGACAGGCCTTCTCTGGAAACACCATATATTTT
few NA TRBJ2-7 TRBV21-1 CASSKARTLSYEQYF TGTGCCAGCAGCAAGGCCCGGACCCTCTCCTACGAGCAGTACTTC
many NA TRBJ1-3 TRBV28 CASFSPAGNTIYF TGTGCCAGCTTCTCTCCAGCTGGAAACACCATATATTTT
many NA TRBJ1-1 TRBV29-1 CSVLRGTEAFF TGCAGCGTTCTTAGAGGCACTGAAGCTTTCTTT
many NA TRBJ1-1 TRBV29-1 CSATRDGTEAFF TGCAGCGCGACCAGGGACGGCACTGAAGCTTTCTTT
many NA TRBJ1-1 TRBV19 CASSIGAGKAFF TGTGCCAGTAGTATTGGGGCAGGGAAAGCTTTCTTT
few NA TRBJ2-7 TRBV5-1 CASMIGTATYEQYF TGCGCCAGCATGATAGGGACGGCCACCTACGAGCAGTACTTC
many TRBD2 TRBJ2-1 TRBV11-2 CASSFGGGAHNEQFF TGTGCCAGCAGCTTCGGCGGGGGGGCCCACAATGAGCAGTTCTTC
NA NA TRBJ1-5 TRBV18 CASSPSRVGNQPQHF TGTGCCAGCTCACCATCCCGGGTTGGCAATCAGCCCCAGCATTTT
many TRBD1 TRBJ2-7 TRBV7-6 CASSPGTGGFYEQYF TGTGCCAGCAGCCCTGGGACAGGGGGCTTCTACGAGCAGTACTTC
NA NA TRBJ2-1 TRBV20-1 CSATFYGATYNEQFF TGCAGTGCTACGTTTTACGGGGCAACCTACAATGAGCAGTTCTTC
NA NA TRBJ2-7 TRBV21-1 CASSTLDRRSSYEQYF TGTGCCAGCAGCACCCTAGACAGGAGGAGCTCCTACGAGCAGTACTTC
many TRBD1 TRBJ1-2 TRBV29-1 CSVDTGGEGYTF TGCAGCGTTGATACAGGGGGCGAGGGCTACACCTTC
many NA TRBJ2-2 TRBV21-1 CASSMGHPTGELFF TGTGCCAGCAGCATGGGACATCCGACGGGGGAGCTGTTTTTT
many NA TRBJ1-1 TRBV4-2 CASSQAGTATEAFF TGTGCCAGCAGCCAAGCTGGGACCGCCACTGAAGCTTTCTTT
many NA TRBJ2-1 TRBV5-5 CASSWQGVSEQFF TGTGCCAGCAGCTGGCAAGGGGTGAGTGAGCAGTTCTTC
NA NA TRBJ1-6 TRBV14 CASNLQVNSPLHF TGTGCCAGCAATTTACAGGTCAATTCACCCCTCCACTTT
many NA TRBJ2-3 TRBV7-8 CASSGSGTYTDTQYF TGTGCCAGCAGCGGATCCGGGACCTACACAGATACGCAGTATTTT
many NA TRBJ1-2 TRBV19 CASTSILWGEGYGYTF TGTGCCAGTACCTCGATATTATGGGGAGAAGGATATGGCTACACCTTC
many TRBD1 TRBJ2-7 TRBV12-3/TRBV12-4 CASSLGRDRHYEQYF TGTGCCAGCAGTTTAGGCCGGGACAGACACTACGAGCAGTACTTC
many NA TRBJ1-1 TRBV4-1 CASSLQIMNTEAFF TGCGCCAGCAGCCTTCAGATCATGAACACTGAAGCTTTCTTT
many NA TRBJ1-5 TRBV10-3 CAISVGREPQHF TGTGCCATCAGTGTTGGGCGCGAGCCCCAGCATTTT
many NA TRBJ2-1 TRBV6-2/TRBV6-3 CASSGAKSRGGYNEQFF TGTGCCAGCAGTGGGGCTAAGAGCAGGGGTGGCTACAATGAGCAGTTCTTC
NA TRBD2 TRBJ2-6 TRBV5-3 CASSHGGTSGGPSGANVLTF TGTGCCAGCAGCCATGGGGGGACTAGCGGGGGTCCCTCTGGGGCCAACGTCCTGACTTTC
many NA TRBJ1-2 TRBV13 CASSLAQSDGYTF TGTGCCAGCAGCTTAGCACAGTCGGATGGCTACACCTTC
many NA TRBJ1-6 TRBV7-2 CASSLTLGPVVNSPLHF TGTGCCAGCAGCTTAACTCTGGGGCCAGTTGTTAATTCACCCCTCCACTTT
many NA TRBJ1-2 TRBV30 CAWGFGKSYTF TGTGCCTGGGGTTTTGGGAAAAGCTACACCTTC
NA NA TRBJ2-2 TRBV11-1 CASSLEGGVTGELFF TGTGCCAGCAGCTTAGAGGGGGGAGTTACCGGGGAGCTGTTTTTT
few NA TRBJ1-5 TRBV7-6 CASSLGGQGNQPQHF TGTGCCAGCAGCTTGGGGGGCCAAGGCAATCAGCCCCAGCATTTT
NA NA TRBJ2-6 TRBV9 CASSVVGASSSGANVLTF TGTGCCAGCAGCGTAGTTGGTGCAAGTTCTTCTGGGGCCAACGTCCTGACTTTC
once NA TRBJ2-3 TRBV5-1 CASSSTGSTDTQYF TGCGCCAGCAGCTCGACGGGATCCACAGATACGCAGTATTTT
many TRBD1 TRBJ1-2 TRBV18 CASSKGQGANYGYTF TGTGCCAGCTCAAAGGGACAGGGGGCCAACTATGGCTACACCTTC
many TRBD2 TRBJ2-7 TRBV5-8 CASSWASGAPYEQYF TGTGCCAGCAGCTGGGCTAGCGGGGCCCCCTACGAGCAGTACTTC
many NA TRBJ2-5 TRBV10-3 CAISESSRLGETQYF TGTGCCATCAGTGAGTCCTCGCGGCTCGGGGAGACCCAGTACTTC
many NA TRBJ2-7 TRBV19 CASSHAGTVSYEQYF TGTGCCAGTAGTCACGCCGGGACCGTCAGCTACGAGCAGTACTTC
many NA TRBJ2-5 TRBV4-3 CASSQVRAETQYF TGCGCCAGCAGCCAAGTGAGGGCGGAGACCCAGTACTTC
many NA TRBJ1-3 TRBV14 CASSLFPGDSGNTIYF TGTGCCAGCAGCCTCTTTCCAGGGGACTCTGGAAACACCATATATTTT
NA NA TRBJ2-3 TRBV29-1 CSVEEIGPGPLDTQYF TGCAGCGTTGAAGAGATAGGCCCGGGGCCGCTGGATACGCAGTATTTT
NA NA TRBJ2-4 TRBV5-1 CASSPGTENIQYF TGCGCCAGCAGCCCGGGGACGGAAAACATTCAGTACTTC
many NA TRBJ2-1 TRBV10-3 CAISDGGNNEQFF TGTGCCATCAGCGATGGGGGGAACAATGAGCAGTTCTTC
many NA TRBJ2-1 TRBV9 CASSPGPAHEQFF TGTGCCAGCAGCCCTGGGCCAGCCCATGAGCAGTTCTTC
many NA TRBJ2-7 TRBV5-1 CASSDPPGAEQYF TGCGCCAGCAGCGACCCACCGGGGGCCGAGCAGTACTTC
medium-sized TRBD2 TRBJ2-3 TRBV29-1 CSGLGLAGGSDTQYF TGCAGCGGACTTGGCCTAGCGGGAGGCAGTGATACGCAGTATTTT
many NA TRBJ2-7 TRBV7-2 CASSLGPQSSYEQYF TGTGCCAGCAGCTTAGGTCCCCAGAGCTCCTACGAGCAGTACTTC
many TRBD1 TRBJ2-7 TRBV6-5 CASSATGTGGIYEQYF TGTGCCAGCAGTGCAACCGGGACAGGGGGTATCTACGAGCAGTACTTC
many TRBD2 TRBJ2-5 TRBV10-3 CAISGGLAGGLPRETQYF TGTGCCATCAGTGGGGGACTAGCGGGGGGCCTCCCCCGGGAGACCCAGTACTTC
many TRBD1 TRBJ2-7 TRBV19 CASSIEGQGIREQYF TGTGCCAGTAGTATTGAGGGACAGGGAATTCGCGAGCAGTACTTC
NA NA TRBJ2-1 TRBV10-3 CAISEGTAANEQFF TGTGCCATCAGTGAAGGGACCGCCGCCAATGAGCAGTTCTTC
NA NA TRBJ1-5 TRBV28 CASRSAPRNDQPQHF TGTGCCAGCAGGTCGGCACCAAGAAACGATCAGCCCCAGCATTTT
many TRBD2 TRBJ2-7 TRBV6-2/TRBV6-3 CASTTSGRSYEQYF TGTGCCAGCACGACTAGCGGGAGATCTTACGAGCAGTACTTC
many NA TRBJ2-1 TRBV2 CASTRGITNNEQFF TGTGCCAGCACTCGAGGGATAACCAACAATGAGCAGTTCTTC
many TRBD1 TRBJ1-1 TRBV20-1 CSAQNPGQGKNTEAFF TGCAGTGCTCAGAATCCGGGACAGGGAAAGAACACTGAAGCTTTCTTT
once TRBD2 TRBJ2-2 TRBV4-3 CASSQDAGLAVVTGELFF TGCGCCAGCAGCCAAGACGCCGGACTAGCGGTCGTCACCGGGGAGCTGTTTTTT
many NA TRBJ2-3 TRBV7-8 CASSSTDGVWEDTQYF TGTGCCAGCAGCTCAACGGATGGGGTTTGGGAGGATACGCAGTATTTT
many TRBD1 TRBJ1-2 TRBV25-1 CASSDHGQGLRGYTF TGTGCCAGCAGTGATCACGGACAGGGGTTACGCGGCTACACCTTC